The clone carrying this TCR beta chain was seen many times. Its antigen remains unidentified. This specimen belongs to a study of T cell repertoires and leukemia-associated antigens. Study findings and constraints: Specificity and function of the expanded clones need further investigation. No significant group difference appeared in Vbeta, Jbeta or VDJ counts.

The trim removed 2 bases at V and 3 bases at J, leaving 3 bases unmatched. The CDR3 has 15 residues. Germline lookup yields CDR1 LGHNA and CDR2 YNFKEQ. Each CDR3 protein is one row after TCRdb ran MiXCR on the 5' RACE reads. The table has roughly 10,000 distinct CDR3 sequences, 40% to 45% seen once; the top ten hold roughly 53%. The V call is TRBV4-2, the J call TRBJ1-1; 10 bases are shared with TRBD1. The sample was CD3+ T cells sorted from blood and cultured. The TCR sequence derives from a female donor in good health. The CDR3: CASSQRTGGYTEAFF. The DNA of the CDR3 is TGTGCCAGCAGCCAAAGGACAGGGGGGTACACTGAAGCTTTCTTT.